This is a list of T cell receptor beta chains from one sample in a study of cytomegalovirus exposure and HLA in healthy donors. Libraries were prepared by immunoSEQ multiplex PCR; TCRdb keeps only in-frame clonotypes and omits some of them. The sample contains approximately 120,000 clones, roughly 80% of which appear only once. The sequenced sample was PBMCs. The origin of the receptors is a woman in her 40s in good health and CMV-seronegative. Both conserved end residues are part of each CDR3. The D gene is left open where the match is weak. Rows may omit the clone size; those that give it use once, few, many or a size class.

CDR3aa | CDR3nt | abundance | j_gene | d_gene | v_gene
CASSPWRDRRTGELFF | TGTGCCAGCAGCCCGTGGCGGGACAGAAGGACCGGGGAGCTGTTTTTT | - | TRBJ2-2 | - | TRBV5-6
CSSSLTENTEAFF | TGTTCCAGCAGCTTAACAGAGAACACTGAAGCTTTCTTT | - | TRBJ1-1 | - | TRBV7-9
CASSFVGGETQYF | TGTGCCAGCAGCTTCGTCGGTGGAGAGACCCAGTACTTC | - | TRBJ2-5 | - | TRBV7-2
CASSLEPGGTGELFF | TGTGCCAGCAGCTTAGAACCAGGGGGGACCGGGGAGCTGTTTTTT | - | TRBJ2-2 | - | TRBV11-2
CASSYRPTGVYGYTF | TGTGCCAGCAGTTACCGCCCGACAGGCGTCTATGGCTACACCTTC | - | TRBJ1-2 | - | TRBV6-5
CASRLALSYLYNEQFF | TGTGCCAGCAGACTAGCGCTGAGTTACCTATACAATGAGCAGTTCTTC | - | TRBJ2-1 | TRBD2 | TRBV27
CSAIGNTEAFF | TGCAGTGCTATCGGGAACACTGAAGCTTTCTTT | - | TRBJ1-1 | - | TRBV20-1
CASSLFSAGGGYEQYF | TGTGCCAGCAGTTTATTCTCGGCAGGGGGCGGTTACGAGCAGTACTTC | - | TRBJ2-7 | TRBD1 | TRBV27
CASTPRTSEETQYF | TGTGCCAGCACCCCTCGGACTAGCGAAGAGACCCAGTACTTC | - | TRBJ2-5 | TRBD2 | TRBV2
CASSRGTGVPGELFF | TGTGCCAGTAGTCGAGGGACAGGGGTACCCGGGGAGCTGTTTTTT | - | TRBJ2-2 | TRBD1 | TRBV19
CASSARGRGGKLFF | TGTGCCAGCAGCGCGAGGGGGCGCGGCGGAAAACTGTTTTTT | once | TRBJ1-4 | TRBD1 | TRBV7-9
CASSVVVRRENIQYF | TGTGCCAGCAGCGTAGTGGTTCGCAGGGAAAACATTCAGTACTTC | - | TRBJ2-4 | - | TRBV9
CASRLQGFEAFF | TGTGCCAGCAGGCTACAGGGGTTTGAAGCTTTCTTT | few | TRBJ1-1 | TRBD1 | TRBV28
CASSFAGRQYF | TGTGCCAGCAGTTTCGCCGGTCGTCAGTACTTC | - | TRBJ2-7 | - | TRBV27
CASSYQGGYGYTF | TGTGCCAGCAGTTACCAGGGGGGCTATGGCTACACCTTC | - | TRBJ1-2 | TRBD1 | TRBV28
CASSPMRGQYEQYF | TGTGCCAGCAGCCCCATGAGGGGGCAGTACGAGCAGTACTTC | - | TRBJ2-7 | TRBD1 | TRBV4-2
CASSGAAGFSYEQYF | TGTGCCAGCTCGGGGGCGGCGGGCTTCTCCTACGAGCAGTACTTC | - | TRBJ2-7 | - | TRBV18
CASSPTGRVQYF | TGTGCCAGTAGTCCGACAGGGCGCGTGCAGTACTTC | few | TRBJ2-7 | TRBD1 | TRBV19
CASSAGGGWTDTQYF | TGTGCCAGCAGCGCGGGAGGGGGGTGGACAGATACGCAGTATTTT | few | TRBJ2-3 | TRBD2 | TRBV7-9
CSVEARGPTYEQYF | TGCAGCGTTGAGGCGCGGGGGCCCACCTACGAGCAGTACTTC | - | TRBJ2-7 | - | TRBV29-1
CASSQIPGTGGYEQYF | TGTGCCAGCAGCCAGATCCCCGGGACAGGGGGGTACGAGCAGTACTTC | - | TRBJ2-7 | TRBD1 | TRBV7-9
CASSISGGTEAFF | TGTGCCAGCAGCATTTCAGGGGGCACTGAAGCTTTCTTT | few | TRBJ1-1 | TRBD1 | TRBV7-3